This T cell receptor (beta chain) was recovered during a study of blood T cell repertoires in COVID-19. Background on the study: COVID-19 samples, acute and convalescent, were from the United States, Italy and Spain. From T cells, B-cell-depleted T cells, or PBMCs came the material, which was cDNA or gDNA.

The authors' processing: Amplification of reference gene primers was used by the study to estimate nucleated cell counts. Sequenced by immunoSEQ multiplex PCR; TCRdb stores in-frame clones only, minus some. The V and J calls and clone size are taken from that table; D and trimming were inferred from the DNA. The table records about 220,000 clones, about 86% of them present only once. This clone was seen a few times. CDR1 MNHEY and CDR2 SMNVEV come from the germline V gene (reference sequence). Unmatched junction bases numbered 10, after V lost 7 bases and J lost 12 bases. The CDR3 is 14 amino acids. The chain joins TRBV27 to TRBJ1-6, with 9 bases aligning to TRBD1. Source material: peripheral blood. This receptor was identified in a woman between 25 and 40 years old who had recovered from COVID-19. This CDR3 is CASKITGGVGPLHF. DNA for the CDR3: TGTGCCAGCAAAATCACAGGGGGCGTCGGACCCCTCCACTTT.